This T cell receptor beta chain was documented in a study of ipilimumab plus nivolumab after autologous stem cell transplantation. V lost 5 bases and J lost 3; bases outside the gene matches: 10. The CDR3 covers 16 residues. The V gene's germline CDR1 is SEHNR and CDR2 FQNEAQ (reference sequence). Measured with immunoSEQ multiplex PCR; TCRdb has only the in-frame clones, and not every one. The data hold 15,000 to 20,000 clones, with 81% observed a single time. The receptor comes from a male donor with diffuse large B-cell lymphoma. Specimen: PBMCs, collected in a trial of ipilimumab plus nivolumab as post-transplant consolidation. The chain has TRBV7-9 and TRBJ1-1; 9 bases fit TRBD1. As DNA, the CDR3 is TGTGCCAGCAGCCTCGGGACAGGGAGCCGATACACTGAAGCTTTCTTT. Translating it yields CASSLGTGSRYTEAFF.